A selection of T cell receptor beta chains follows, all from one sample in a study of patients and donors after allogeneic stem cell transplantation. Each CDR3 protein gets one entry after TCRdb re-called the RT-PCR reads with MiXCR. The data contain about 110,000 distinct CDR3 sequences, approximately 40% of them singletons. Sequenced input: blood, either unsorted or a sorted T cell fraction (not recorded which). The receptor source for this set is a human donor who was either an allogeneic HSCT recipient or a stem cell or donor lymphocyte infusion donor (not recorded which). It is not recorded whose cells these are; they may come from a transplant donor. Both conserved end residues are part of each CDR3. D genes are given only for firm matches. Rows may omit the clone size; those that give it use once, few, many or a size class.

CDR3nt: TGCGCCAGCAGCTCGGGACAGTCTAACACCGGGGAGCTGTTTTTT; CDR3aa: CASSSGQSNTGELFF; len: 15; v_gene: TRBV5-1; abundance: few; d_gene: TRBD1; j_gene: TRBJ2-2
CDR3nt: TGTGCCAGCATGGTGGCAGGGGGGTACTACGAGCAGTACTTC; CDR3aa: CASMVAGGYYEQYF; len: 14; v_gene: TRBV6-5; abundance: NA; d_gene: NA; j_gene: TRBJ2-7
CDR3nt: TGCGCCAGCAGCAACCGACCGGGACTAGCGGGAGGGAACACCGGGGAGCTGTTTTTT; CDR3aa: CASSNRPGLAGGNTGELFF; len: 19; v_gene: TRBV4-3; abundance: few; d_gene: TRBD2; j_gene: TRBJ2-2
CDR3nt: TGCAGCGTTGAAGGGATCAACCAAGAGACCCAGTACTTC; CDR3aa: CSVEGINQETQYF; len: 13; v_gene: TRBV29-1; abundance: NA; d_gene: NA; j_gene: TRBJ2-5
CDR3nt: TGTGCCAGCAGTTTTTACCCGGGCCCTGGGGGGAAAAACATTCAGTACTTC; CDR3aa: CASSFYPGPGGKNIQYF; len: 17; v_gene: TRBV12-3/TRBV12-4; abundance: NA; d_gene: NA; j_gene: TRBJ2-4
CDR3nt: TGCAGTGCTAGAGATCTAGGGCAGGGATACATTCAGTACTTC; CDR3aa: CSARDLGQGYIQYF; len: 14; v_gene: TRBV20-1; abundance: NA; d_gene: NA; j_gene: TRBJ2-4
CDR3nt: TGTGCCAGCAGCTTACTAGCGGGAGTCTACAATGAGCAGTTCTTC; CDR3aa: CASSLLAGVYNEQFF; len: 15; v_gene: TRBV5-6; abundance: NA; d_gene: TRBD2; j_gene: TRBJ2-1
CDR3nt: TGTGCCAGCAGTTGGGCGGGAGTTTATTTCGAGCAGTTCTTC; CDR3aa: CASSWAGVYFEQFF; len: 14; v_gene: TRBV7-2; abundance: NA; d_gene: TRBD2; j_gene: TRBJ2-1
CDR3nt: TGTGCCAGCAGTAAGACCGGGACAGGAGGCTACGAGCAGTACTTC; CDR3aa: CASSKTGTGGYEQYF; len: 15; v_gene: TRBV25-1; abundance: few; d_gene: TRBD1; j_gene: TRBJ2-7
CDR3nt: TGCAGTGCCCCGACTCGGTCCTCTGGAAACACCATATATTTT; CDR3aa: CSAPTRSSGNTIYF; len: 14; v_gene: TRBV20-1; abundance: NA; d_gene: NA; j_gene: TRBJ1-3
CDR3nt: TGTGCCACCGTCCGAAATGAAAAACTGTTTTTT; CDR3aa: CATVRNEKLFF; len: 11; v_gene: TRBV15; abundance: few; d_gene: NA; j_gene: TRBJ1-4
CDR3nt: TGTGCCACCCAGACGGGATGGGGCAATCAGCCCCAGCATTTT; CDR3aa: CATQTGWGNQPQHF; len: 14; v_gene: TRBV24-1; abundance: once; d_gene: NA; j_gene: TRBJ1-5
CDR3nt: TGCGCCAGCAGCTTAGGACCTGAGCAGTTCTTC; CDR3aa: CASSLGPEQFF; len: 11; v_gene: TRBV5-1; abundance: few; d_gene: NA; j_gene: TRBJ2-1
CDR3nt: TGTGCCAGCAGCCAGATAGCGGGAGGGCTCACAGATACGCAGTATTTT; CDR3aa: CASSQIAGGLTDTQYF; len: 16; v_gene: TRBV7-2; abundance: NA; d_gene: TRBD2; j_gene: TRBJ2-3
CDR3nt: TGTGCCAGCAGCTTAGACGCAGGGAACGTTTTCTTT; CDR3aa: CASSLDAGNVFF; len: 12; v_gene: TRBV11-3; abundance: NA; d_gene: NA; j_gene: TRBJ1-1
CDR3nt: TGTGCCAGCAACCGCCGGGACAGTGCCAATGAGCAGTTCTTC; CDR3aa: CASNRRDSANEQFF; len: 14; v_gene: TRBV7-8; abundance: NA; d_gene: TRBD1; j_gene: TRBJ2-1
CDR3nt: TGTGCCAGCAATTCTCCGACGGTAGATACGCAGTATTTT; CDR3aa: CASNSPTVDTQYF; len: 13; v_gene: TRBV6-6; abundance: NA; d_gene: NA; j_gene: TRBJ2-3
CDR3nt: TGTGCCAGCAGCCCCTGGGGTGTCCGGGGAGTTCTAGGCTACACCTTC; CDR3aa: CASSPWGVRGVLGYTF; len: 16; v_gene: TRBV11-2; abundance: NA; d_gene: NA; j_gene: TRBJ1-2
CDR3nt: TGTGCCAGCAGTTTGCGTGGCAGGGGAGGGACTGAAGCTTTCTTT; CDR3aa: CASSLRGRGGTEAFF; len: 15; v_gene: TRBV12-3/TRBV12-4; abundance: few; d_gene: NA; j_gene: TRBJ1-1
CDR3nt: TGTGCCAGCAGTCGCCGCCGACAGGGATCAAACTATGGCTACACCTTC; CDR3aa: CASSRRRQGSNYGYTF; len: 16; v_gene: TRBV6-2/TRBV6-3; abundance: NA; d_gene: TRBD1; j_gene: TRBJ1-2
CDR3nt: TGTGCCAGCAGCTTAGAGGCAGGCTCTAACTATGGCTACACCTTC; CDR3aa: CASSLEAGSNYGYTF; len: 15; v_gene: TRBV7-8; abundance: few; d_gene: NA; j_gene: TRBJ1-2
CDR3nt: TGTGCCTGGGGACTAGAGAATACGCAGTATTTT; CDR3aa: CAWGLENTQYF; len: 11; v_gene: TRBV30; abundance: many; d_gene: TRBD2; j_gene: TRBJ2-3
CDR3nt: TGCAGCGTTGGACAGTACAATGAGCAGTTCTTC; CDR3aa: CSVGQYNEQFF; len: 11; v_gene: TRBV29-1; abundance: few; d_gene: NA; j_gene: TRBJ2-1
CDR3nt: TGTGCCAGCAGTAACCTCAGACTAGTCGCCCGCGGCGATGAGCAGTTCTTC; CDR3aa: CASSNLRLVARGDEQFF; len: 17; v_gene: TRBV12-3/TRBV12-4; abundance: few; d_gene: NA; j_gene: TRBJ2-1
CDR3nt: TGTGCCAGCAGCTTAGTGTTGCAAACACCCCTCCACTTT; CDR3aa: CASSLVLQTPLHF; len: 13; v_gene: TRBV7-2; abundance: NA; d_gene: NA; j_gene: TRBJ1-6
CDR3nt: TGTGCTAGTGGTTTGGTAGGGAGGGATCGACTGTTTTTT; CDR3aa: CASGLVGRDRLFF; len: 13; v_gene: TRBV12-5; abundance: few; d_gene: NA; j_gene: TRBJ1-4
CDR3nt: TGTGCCAGCAGCTTAAGACTAGCGGGAGTCGCAGATACGCAGTATTTT; CDR3aa: CASSLRLAGVADTQYF; len: 16; v_gene: TRBV4-2; abundance: few; d_gene: TRBD2; j_gene: TRBJ2-3
CDR3nt: TGTGCCAGCAGACTACAGGGAAGCTATGGCTACACCTTC; CDR3aa: CASRLQGSYGYTF; len: 13; v_gene: TRBV28; abundance: NA; d_gene: NA; j_gene: TRBJ1-2
CDR3nt: TGTGCCAGCAGTTCGAGCTCCTACAATGAGCAGTTCTTC; CDR3aa: CASSSSSYNEQFF; len: 13; v_gene: TRBV2; abundance: NA; d_gene: NA; j_gene: TRBJ2-1
CDR3nt: TGTGCCAGCAGTTTAGTGTGGGGAGGGAGAGGGTTAGCTTTCTTT; CDR3aa: CASSLVWGGRGLAFF; len: 15; v_gene: TRBV12-3/TRBV12-4; abundance: NA; d_gene: NA; j_gene: TRBJ1-1
CDR3nt: TGTGCCAGCACCGCTAGTGAGACCCAGTACTTC; CDR3aa: CASTASETQYF; len: 11; v_gene: TRBV12-3/TRBV12-4; abundance: few; d_gene: NA; j_gene: TRBJ2-5
CDR3nt: TGTGCCAGCAGTTACCCTCACGGGACTAGCGGGCCCCATGGGTCCTACAATGAGCAGTTCTTC; CDR3aa: CASSYPHGTSGPHGSYNEQFF; len: 21; v_gene: TRBV6-2/TRBV6-3; abundance: NA; d_gene: TRBD2; j_gene: TRBJ2-1
CDR3nt: TGCAGCGTTTCTAGCGGGAGGGCCCGAGAGACCCAGTACTTC; CDR3aa: CSVSSGRARETQYF; len: 14; v_gene: TRBV29-1; abundance: few; d_gene: TRBD2; j_gene: TRBJ2-5
CDR3nt: TGCGCCAGCAGCCAAAGATCCGCGGAAGACTACGAGCAGTACTTC; CDR3aa: CASSQRSAEDYEQYF; len: 15; v_gene: TRBV4-3; abundance: NA; d_gene: NA; j_gene: TRBJ2-7
CDR3nt: TGTGCCAGCAGGGGGGACCTAAAAAATGAAAAACTGTTTTTT; CDR3aa: CASRGDLKNEKLFF; len: 14; v_gene: TRBV6-6; abundance: few; d_gene: NA; j_gene: TRBJ1-4
CDR3nt: TGTGCCACCAGTGATTCTGGGACAGGGGGCGCATGGGAGCAGTACTTC; CDR3aa: CATSDSGTGGAWEQYF; len: 16; v_gene: TRBV24-1; abundance: NA; d_gene: TRBD1; j_gene: TRBJ2-7
CDR3nt: TGTGCCAGCAGTATAATGGATCCTTATGGCTACACCTTC; CDR3aa: CASSIMDPYGYTF; len: 13; v_gene: TRBV7-9; abundance: NA; d_gene: NA; j_gene: TRBJ1-2
CDR3nt: TGCAGTGCGGCCGACCCGGCCAAAAACATTCAGTACTTC; CDR3aa: CSAADPAKNIQYF; len: 13; v_gene: TRBV20-1; abundance: few; d_gene: NA; j_gene: TRBJ2-4
CDR3nt: TGTGCCAGCAGTCCCCTCGGACTAGCGGGAGTCACCGGGGAGCTGTTTTTT; CDR3aa: CASSPLGLAGVTGELFF; len: 17; v_gene: TRBV6-2/TRBV6-3; abundance: NA; d_gene: TRBD2; j_gene: TRBJ2-2
CDR3nt: TGCAGTGCCAGGGATTCGGGACACAACTATGGCTACACCTTC; CDR3aa: CSARDSGHNYGYTF; len: 14; v_gene: TRBV20-1; abundance: few; d_gene: NA; j_gene: TRBJ1-2
CDR3nt: TGTGCCAGCTCATCGGGACTAGCGGGTAACAATGAGCAGTTCTTC; CDR3aa: CASSSGLAGNNEQFF; len: 15; v_gene: TRBV18; abundance: once; d_gene: TRBD2; j_gene: TRBJ2-1
CDR3nt: TGTGCCAGCAGCCTTTTGTTGCAGGACCCTGAAGCTTTCTTT; CDR3aa: CASSLLLQDPEAFF; len: 14; v_gene: TRBV7-9; abundance: NA; d_gene: NA; j_gene: TRBJ1-1